These 24 T cell receptor beta chains were sequenced from one sample in a study of cytomegalovirus exposure and HLA in healthy donors. The PCR had 60 Vbeta and 13 Jbeta primers. The repertoire was sequenced with immunoSEQ multiplex PCR; TCRdb's copy has only in-frame clones and lacks some. This repertoire shows 180,000 or so clones, around 75% found once; its top ten account for about 7.6%. Sequenced input: PBMCs. All receptors derive from a woman aged 40-49 years in good health and CMV-seropositive.

This rearrangement joins TRBV4-2 to TRBJ2-3; 8 positions match TRBD2. There are 16 residues in the CDR3. The ends lost 4 bases at V and 4 bases at J; junction bases unmatched: 10. CDR1 is LGHNA, CDR2 YNFKEQ, per germline. The chain's CDR3 is CASSPLGSGTADTQYF. The DNA for the CDR3 is TGTGCCAGCAGCCCACTTGGTAGCGGGACCGCAGATACGCAGTATTTT.

The chain links TRBV30 to TRBJ1-1, with unresolved D. Germline assignment: CDR1 GTSNPN and CDR2 SVGIG (reference sequence). Trimming cost V 2 bases and J 6 bases, with 13 bases left between them. The CDR3 length is 13 residues. The CDR3 reads CAWSSAVGAEAFF. DNA for the CDR3: TGTGCCTGGAGTTCCGCCGTCGGTGCTGAAGCTTTCTTT.

The V gene is TRBV5-4, the J gene TRBJ2-7, with 8 bases matching TRBD2. The CDR3 length is 17 residues. Germline loops: CDR1 SGHNT, CDR2 YYREEE (reference sequence). With V trimmed by 4 bases and J by 2 bases, 14 bases remained unmatched. This CDR3 reads CASSPLPTSARTYEQYF. Here the CDR3 DNA reads TGTGCCAGCAGCCCGCTCCCGACTAGCGCCCGAACCTACGAGCAGTACTTC.

The chain employs TRBV28 and TRBJ2-7, with a tentative D call TRBD2 (5 bases). The V end lost 5 bases, the J end lost 6 bases, and 17 bases lay between the germline ends. CDR3 size: 14 residues. Looked up from germline, CDR1 is MDHEN and CDR2 is SYDVKM. DNA for the CDR3: TGTGCCAGCAGTACGGGTGGTAGGAGGCGCGAGCAGTACTTC. Translating it yields CASSTGGRRREQYF.

The chain uses TRBV18 and TRBJ1-2, with a possible D match to TRBD1 (6 bases). CDR3 size: 15 residues. The germline V gene encodes CDR1 KGHSH and CDR2 LQKENI. The V gene lost 0 bases and the J gene lost 8 bases, with 16 bases spanning the gap. Written as DNA, the CDR3 is TGTGCCAGCTCACCACCTGTAAGGGGACACGGGGGCTACACCTTC. Translated: CASSPPVRGHGGYTF.

This clone appeared a single time. The chain is built from TRBV4-1 and TRBJ2-7, with TRBD2 identical over 11 bases. This CDR3 has 18 residues. The ends lost 0 bases at V and 5 bases at J; junction bases unmatched: 12. Germline CDR1 MGHRA, CDR2 YSYEKL. CDR3 protein: CASSQDLVAGGLGNEQYF. The CDR3 coding sequence is TGCGCCAGCAGCCAAGATCTAGTAGCGGGAGGGCTAGGTAACGAGCAGTACTTC.

The rearrangement links TRBV18 to TRBJ1-1, with 11 bases lining up with TRBD1. V shed 3 bases and J 5 bases; nucleotides not matched to a gene: 5. Germline V gene data show CDR1 as KGHSH and CDR2 as LQKENI. CDR3 length: 15 residues. The CDR3 loop is CASSPDRGPVTEAFF. In nucleotides, the CDR3 is TGTGCCAGCTCACCGGACAGGGGGCCGGTTACTGAAGCTTTCTTT.

This clone was counted a few times. The J gene is TRBJ2-6, the V gene TRBV4-1; D possibly corresponds to TRBD1 (5 bases). From germline, CDR1 is MGHRA and CDR2 YSYEKL. CDR3 size: 15 residues. V was shortened by 5 bases and J by 2 bases, with 10 bases between the two germline ends. The CDR3 sequence: CASSSTGAGANVLTF. The DNA for the CDR3 is TGCGCCAGCAGCTCCACAGGTGCTGGGGCCAACGTCCTGACTTTC.

V gene TRBV9 combines with J gene TRBJ2-7; 9 bases align to TRBD2. The V gene end was trimmed by 3 bases and the J gene end by 3 bases; junction bases not matched to a gene: 7. This CDR3 spans 15 amino acids. Per germline, CDR1 SGDLS and CDR2 YYNGEE. CDR3 amino acids: CASSESSGTDYEQYF. The DNA of the CDR3 is TGTGCCAGCAGCGAATCTAGCGGGACCGACTACGAGCAGTACTTC.

The table lists this clone with a few counts. J is TRBJ2-5 and V is TRBV7-8; 10 nucleotides match TRBD2. The J call may not be correct, given that the DNA end is closer to TRBJ2-7. The CDR3 runs 16 residues. The germline V gene encodes CDR1 SGHVS and CDR2 FQNEAQ. The CDR3 here is CASSLRASGSFYEQYF. CDR3 nucleotide sequence: TGTGCCAGCAGCTTACGGGCTAGCGGGAGTTTCTACGAGCAGTACTTC.

The J gene is TRBJ1-2, the V gene TRBV28; D perhaps matches TRBD1 (5 bases). The length of the CDR3 is 13 residues. Germline V CDR1 and CDR2: MDHEN, SYDVKM. V was pared by 2 bases and J by 2 bases, with 6 bases between. This CDR3 reads CASSLGGNYGYTF. The CDR3 bases are TGTGCCAGCAGTTTAGGGGGGAACTATGGCTACACCTTC.

This clone was observed a single time. The V call is TRBV29-1, the J call TRBJ1-3; D remains unclear. The CDR3 has 15 amino acids. Germline CDR1 and CDR2: SQVTM and ANQGSEA. Trimming left V 2 bases short and J 0 bases short, with 11 bases between. In DNA form, the CDR3 reads TGCAGCGTTGAATATCGAGAGTTCTCTGGAAACACCATATATTTT. This encodes CSVEYREFSGNTIYF. The variable domain in full, with the rest retrieved from reference TRBV29-1 and TRBJ1-3, is SAVISQKPSRDICQRGTSLTIQCQVDSQVTMMFWYRQQPGQSLTLIATANQGSEATYESGFVIDKFPISRPNLTFSTLTVSNMSPEDSSIYLCSVEYREFSGNTIYFGEGSWLTVV.

Here the CDR3 reads CASQSGSLYEQYF. The CDR3 DNA is TGTGCCAGCCAAAGCGGGAGTCTATACGAGCAGTACTTC. The chain links TRBV28 to TRBJ2-7, with TRBD2 matching 8 bases. Looked up from germline, CDR1 is MDHEN and CDR2 is SYDVKM. With V trimmed by 8 bases and J by 4 bases, 7 bases remained unmatched. There are 13 residues in the CDR3.

V usage is TRBV30 and J usage is TRBJ1-2; no reliable D call. V lost 0 bases and J 0 bases, leaving 5 bases between the germline ends. The CDR3 has 13 amino acids. The germline V gene has CDR1 GTSNPN and CDR2 SVGIG (reference sequence). CDR3 nucleotide sequence: TGTGCCTGGAGTGTGTCGGCTAACTATGGCTACACCTTC. Amino acids: CAWSVSANYGYTF.

The chain is built from TRBV27 and TRBJ2-1, with D possibly matching TRBD1 (5 bases). V was clipped by 0 bases and J by 5 bases, with 11 bases between them. From germline, CDR1 is MNHEY and CDR2 SMNVEV (reference sequence). This CDR3 is built from 15 residues. The CDR3 coding sequence is TGTGCCAGCAGTTTATCGTGGCTAGGGGACAATGAGCAGTTCTTC. It codes for CASSLSWLGDNEQFF.

The genes are TRBV19 and TRBJ1-2; 7 bases map to TRBD1. Germline V gives CDR1 LNHDA, CDR2 SQIVND (reference sequence). This CDR3 is 18 amino acids long. Trimming cost V 5 bases and J 4 bases; bases outside gene matches: 19. CDR3 amino acids: CASSQEGGTAPAGYGYTF. In nucleotides, the CDR3 is TGTGCCAGTAGTCAGGAGGGTGGGACAGCGCCTGCTGGCTATGGCTACACCTTC.

The rearrangement links TRBV27 to TRBJ2-1; 12 nucleotides agree with TRBD2. CDR1 is MNHEY and CDR2 is SMNVEV in the germline V gene (reference sequence). The CDR3 contains 16 residues. The trim removed 3 bases at V and 2 bases at J, leaving 2 bases unmatched. CDR3 in amino acids: CASSFLAGGTYNEQFF. CDR3 DNA sequence: TGTGCCAGCAGTTTCCTAGCGGGAGGGACCTACAATGAGCAGTTCTTC.

This clone has just a few counts. This chain links TRBV7-2 with TRBJ1-5, with 9 bases lining up with TRBD1. V trimming: 0 bases; J trimming: 7 bases; junction bases outside the gene matches: 4. The CDR3 extends over 15 amino acids. CDR1 and CDR2 (germline): SGHTA, FQGNSA. The CDR3 protein is CASSLAGTGKQPQHF. CDR3 in DNA: TGTGCCAGCAGCTTAGCCGGGACAGGGAAGCAGCCCCAGCATTTT.

The gene calls are TRBV28 and TRBJ2-1; 7 bases map to TRBD1. The CDR3 contains 14 residues. The V gene end was trimmed by 4 bases and the J gene end by 7 bases; junction bases not matched to a gene: 7. Germline-derived CDR1 and CDR2 are MDHEN and SYDVKM. The CDR3 loop reads CASSSPLTGNEQFF. As DNA, the CDR3 is TGTGCCAGCAGTTCCCCTTTGACAGGGAATGAGCAGTTCTTC.

J is TRBJ2-1 and V is TRBV7-2; 16 nucleotides line up with TRBD2. J was trimmed by 7 bases and V by 5 bases; bases with no gene match: 8. The germline gives CDR1 SGHTA, CDR2 FQGNSA. CDR3 length equals 17 residues. The CDR3 DNA follows: TGTGCCAGCAGCCCAAAGGGGACTAGCGGGAGGGGAAATGAGCAGTTCTTC. Translation: CASSPKGTSGRGNEQFF.

This clone appeared a few times. The chain joins TRBV6-1 to TRBJ1-1; no clear D. This CDR3 spans 11 amino acids. The ends were cut back, 10 bases at V and 6 bases at J, with 12 bases in the middle. The germline V gene has CDR1 MNHNS and CDR2 SASEGT. The CDR3 sequence is CATPRGSEAFF. The CDR3 region has the DNA TGTGCCACCCCTCGGGGTTCTGAAGCTTTCTTT.

In regard to this clone: Distinct nucleotide sequences in the sample also encode this CDR3. The chain uses TRBV9 and TRBJ2-2, with D tentatively TRBD1 (6 bases). Germline CDR1 SGDLS, CDR2 YYNGEE. V lost 2 bases and J 1 base, leaving 6 bases between the germline ends. There are 14 residues in the CDR3. The CDR3 reads CASSVGQNTGELFF. CDR3 DNA sequence: TGTGCCAGCAGCGTGGGACAGAACACCGGGGAGCTGTTTTTT.

The chain joins TRBV28 to TRBJ2-7, with 7 bases identical to TRBD1. Trimming removed 7 bases from V and 2 bases from J; junction bases left unmatched: 5. Germline CDR1 reads MDHEN; CDR2 reads SYDVKM. This CDR3 is built from 13 residues. The CDR3 sequence is CASTLGTAYEQYF. CDR3 DNA sequence: TGTGCCAGCACCCTCGGGACAGCCTACGAGCAGTACTTC.

The chain recombines TRBV29-1 with TRBJ2-1; TRBD1 matches at 7 bases. Germline-derived CDR1 and CDR2 are SQVTM and ANQGSEA. Losses at the gene ends were 7 bases for V and 0 bases for J; bases not matched to a gene: 6. The CDR3 runs 14 residues. The CDR3 protein is CSAHRGSSYNEQFF. The CDR3 DNA is TGCAGCGCCCACAGGGGAAGCTCCTACAATGAGCAGTTCTTC.